Listed below are T cell receptor beta chains from one sample, sequenced in a study of T cell responses to AZD1222 COVID-19 vaccine. This table comes from immunoSEQ multiplex PCR, and its TCRdb copy is limited to in-frame clones, with some not included. The table has about 150,000 clones, roughly 87% seen once; the top ten hold about 2.5%. The sample was peripheral blood, taken on day 0 of AZD1222 vaccination. These receptors were obtained from an adult in good health. CDR3s include the opening cysteine and the closing phenylalanine or tryptophan. Fields, in order: clone size, D gene, J gene, V gene, CDR3 DNA, CDR3 protein. The D gene is left open where the match is weak. The size entry is marked missing in some rows and otherwise reads once, few, many or a size class.

clone size: NA
D gene: TRBD1
J gene: TRBJ1-1
V gene: TRBV30
CDR3 DNA: TGTGCCTGGGGGAAGAGGGACAGGGAAGGGACTGAAGCTTTCTTT
CDR3 protein: CAWGKRDREGTEAFF

clone size: NA
D gene: NA
J gene: TRBJ2-3
V gene: TRBV6-5
CDR3 DNA: TGTGCCAGCACCGACCCAACCACAGATACGCAGTATTTT
CDR3 protein: CASTDPTTDTQYF

clone size: once
D gene: TRBD2
J gene: TRBJ2-3
V gene: TRBV2
CDR3 DNA: TGTGCCAGCAGGCTACTGTCGGGACTAGCGGGAGTGTCCTCGGATACGCAGTATTTT
CDR3 protein: CASRLLSGLAGVSSDTQYF

clone size: NA
D gene: TRBD2
J gene: TRBJ2-7
V gene: TRBV27
CDR3 DNA: TGTGCCAGCAGTTCCGGACTAGCCTACGAGCAGTACTTC
CDR3 protein: CASSSGLAYEQYF

clone size: NA
D gene: TRBD2
J gene: TRBJ2-7
V gene: TRBV7-2
CDR3 DNA: TGTGCCAGCAGTCCGCGGACTAGCGGGAGTTTGTCCCTCTACGAGCAGTACTTC
CDR3 protein: CASSPRTSGSLSLYEQYF

clone size: NA
D gene: NA
J gene: TRBJ1-5
V gene: TRBV28
CDR3 DNA: TGTGCCAGCAGTTTACCCCTCAGGGACAGCAATCAGCCCCAGCATTTT
CDR3 protein: CASSLPLRDSNQPQHF

clone size: NA
D gene: NA
J gene: TRBJ1-5
V gene: TRBV6-5
CDR3 DNA: TGTGCCAGCAGCTTCCAGGAGAGTACCAATCAGCCCCAGCATTTT
CDR3 protein: CASSFQESTNQPQHF

clone size: NA
D gene: NA
J gene: TRBJ1-2
V gene: TRBV7-2
CDR3 DNA: TGTGCCAGCAGCTTAGCCGCCGGAGGCTACACCTTC
CDR3 protein: CASSLAAGGYTF

clone size: NA
D gene: TRBD2
J gene: TRBJ2-2
V gene: TRBV19
CDR3 DNA: TGTGCCAGTAGACTAGCGGAGTACACCGGGGAGCTGTTTTTT
CDR3 protein: CASRLAEYTGELFF

clone size: NA
D gene: TRBD1
J gene: TRBJ1-3
V gene: TRBV19
CDR3 DNA: TGTGCCAGTAGTCCTGACAGGGGAACGGGAAACACCATATATTTT
CDR3 protein: CASSPDRGTGNTIYF

clone size: NA
D gene: NA
J gene: TRBJ2-1
V gene: TRBV30
CDR3 DNA: TGTGCCTGGAGTGTACTAGGCGGTGAGCAGTTCTTC
CDR3 protein: CAWSVLGGEQFF

clone size: few
D gene: NA
J gene: TRBJ1-2
V gene: TRBV12-3/TRBV12-4
CDR3 DNA: TGTGCCAGCAGTCCCGGGACGTCCAGTGGCTACACCTTC
CDR3 protein: CASSPGTSSGYTF

clone size: NA
D gene: NA
J gene: TRBJ1-1
V gene: TRBV5-4
CDR3 DNA: TGTGCCAGCAGCAGCTACAGGGCCCCTAACACTGAAGCTTTCTTT
CDR3 protein: CASSSYRAPNTEAFF

clone size: NA
D gene: NA
J gene: TRBJ2-1
V gene: TRBV28
CDR3 DNA: TGTGCCAGCAGCGGATTCTATCGGAGCTTCTCCTACAATGAGCAGTTCTTC
CDR3 protein: CASSGFYRSFSYNEQFF

clone size: NA
D gene: TRBD1
J gene: TRBJ1-1
V gene: TRBV11-1
CDR3 DNA: TGTGCCAGCAATGAGGCAGGGGGCCTCCTGAACACTGAAGCTTTCTTT
CDR3 protein: CASNEAGGLLNTEAFF

clone size: NA
D gene: TRBD1
J gene: TRBJ1-2
V gene: TRBV7-2
CDR3 DNA: TGTGCCAGCAGCTTAGGGGGTGACAGGGTATCTGGCTACACCTTC
CDR3 protein: CASSLGGDRVSGYTF

clone size: NA
D gene: NA
J gene: TRBJ1-1
V gene: TRBV5-1
CDR3 DNA: TGCGCCAGCAGCCCCCAGGGGCAGGGGACTGAAGCTTTCTTT
CDR3 protein: CASSPQGQGTEAFF

clone size: NA
D gene: NA
J gene: TRBJ2-1
V gene: TRBV15
CDR3 DNA: TGTGCCACGGGGAGCAGGGACTCGGAGCAGTTCTTC
CDR3 protein: CATGSRDSEQFF

clone size: NA
D gene: TRBD2
J gene: TRBJ2-7
V gene: TRBV10-3
CDR3 DNA: TGTGCCATCAGTGAGTCGAGGACTAGCGGGGCACGGAATCCCTACGAGCAGTACTTC
CDR3 protein: CAISESRTSGARNPYEQYF

clone size: NA
D gene: NA
J gene: TRBJ2-7
V gene: TRBV6-5
CDR3 DNA: TGTGCCAGCAGTTACCAGGCGGGCCGAACCTACGAGCAGTACTTC
CDR3 protein: CASSYQAGRTYEQYF

clone size: NA
D gene: NA
J gene: TRBJ1-1
V gene: TRBV12-3/TRBV12-4
CDR3 DNA: TGTGCCAGCAGTTTTTCCAGGGTCACTGAAGCTTTCTTT
CDR3 protein: CASSFSRVTEAFF

clone size: NA
D gene: NA
J gene: TRBJ2-1
V gene: TRBV19
CDR3 DNA: TGTGCCAGTAGTATCAGAATTTCCTACAATGAGCAGTTCTTC
CDR3 protein: CASSIRISYNEQFF

clone size: NA
D gene: NA
J gene: TRBJ1-2
V gene: TRBV6-6
CDR3 DNA: TGTGCCAGCAGTTACGGGACGTTAGCTAACTATGGCTACACCTTC
CDR3 protein: CASSYGTLANYGYTF

clone size: NA
D gene: TRBD2
J gene: TRBJ2-3
V gene: TRBV9
CDR3 DNA: TGTGCCAGCAGTATAGCGGGGTCCACAGATACGCAGTATTTT
CDR3 protein: CASSIAGSTDTQYF

clone size: NA
D gene: TRBD1
J gene: TRBJ1-1
V gene: TRBV23-1
CDR3 DNA: TGCGCCAGCAGTCCCGACAGGGGAGGCACTGAAGCTTTCTTT
CDR3 protein: CASSPDRGGTEAFF

clone size: NA
D gene: TRBD1
J gene: TRBJ2-7
V gene: TRBV30
CDR3 DNA: TGTGCCTGGAGTTCCGGGACAGGGTCCTACGAGCAGTACTTC
CDR3 protein: CAWSSGTGSYEQYF

clone size: NA
D gene: TRBD1
J gene: TRBJ1-2
V gene: TRBV14
CDR3 DNA: TGTGCCAGCAGCCCCACTGACAGGGGTAATGTCTATGGCTACACCTTC
CDR3 protein: CASSPTDRGNVYGYTF

clone size: NA
D gene: NA
J gene: TRBJ2-2
V gene: TRBV3-1/TRBV3-2
CDR3 DNA: TGTGCCAGCAGCCCCAAGACCGGGGAGCTGTTTTTT
CDR3 protein: CASSPKTGELFF

clone size: NA
D gene: NA
J gene: TRBJ1-2
V gene: TRBV6-5
CDR3 DNA: TGTGCCAGCAGTTATGAGGGAATGGGCTACACCTTC
CDR3 protein: CASSYEGMGYTF

clone size: NA
D gene: TRBD2
J gene: TRBJ2-1
V gene: TRBV5-1
CDR3 DNA: TGCGCCAGCAGCCCGATTAGCGGGTTGGGATACAATGAGCAGTTCTTC
CDR3 protein: CASSPISGLGYNEQFF

clone size: NA
D gene: NA
J gene: TRBJ1-4
V gene: TRBV6-5
CDR3 DNA: TGTGCCAGCAGCCCCCCCGGACGGTTAAATGAAAAACTGTTTTTT
CDR3 protein: CASSPPGRLNEKLFF

clone size: NA
D gene: TRBD2
J gene: TRBJ2-5
V gene: TRBV7-2
CDR3 DNA: TGTGCCAGCAGCTTAAGATCCACTGCGGGAGGGCCCCGAGAGACCCAGTACTTC
CDR3 protein: CASSLRSTAGGPRETQYF

clone size: NA
D gene: TRBD1
J gene: TRBJ2-7
V gene: TRBV7-9
CDR3 DNA: TGTGCCAACACTTACAGGGGTATCGACTACGAGCAGTACTTC
CDR3 protein: CANTYRGIDYEQYF

clone size: NA
D gene: NA
J gene: TRBJ2-1
V gene: TRBV18
CDR3 DNA: TGTGCCAGCTCACCCTTGGGGATAGCTTCTTCCTACAATGAGCAGTTCTTC
CDR3 protein: CASSPLGIASSYNEQFF

clone size: NA
D gene: NA
J gene: TRBJ1-3
V gene: TRBV18
CDR3 DNA: TGTGCCAGCTCAACGGGCAGCACTGGAAACACCATATATTTT
CDR3 protein: CASSTGSTGNTIYF

clone size: NA
D gene: NA
J gene: TRBJ1-1
V gene: TRBV18
CDR3 DNA: TGTGCCAGCTCACCCTCCGGTAACACTGAAGCTTTCTTT
CDR3 protein: CASSPSGNTEAFF

clone size: NA
D gene: NA
J gene: TRBJ1-5
V gene: TRBV5-1
CDR3 DNA: TGCGCCAGCAGCCCAGGGGACAATAGCAATCAGCCCCAGCATTTT
CDR3 protein: CASSPGDNSNQPQHF

clone size: NA
D gene: TRBD2
J gene: TRBJ2-1
V gene: TRBV5-1
CDR3 DNA: TGCGCCAGCAGCACCGAAAGGACTAGCGGGGACAATGAGCAGTTCTTC
CDR3 protein: CASSTERTSGDNEQFF

clone size: NA
D gene: NA
J gene: TRBJ1-5
V gene: TRBV2
CDR3 DNA: TGTGCCAGCAGTGATTGGGATGGCAATCAGCCCCAGCATTTT
CDR3 protein: CASSDWDGNQPQHF

clone size: NA
D gene: TRBD2
J gene: TRBJ2-3
V gene: TRBV2
CDR3 DNA: TGTGCCAGCAGTATACGACTAGCGGGAGATACGCAGTATTTT
CDR3 protein: CASSIRLAGDTQYF

clone size: NA
D gene: TRBD2
J gene: TRBJ2-2
V gene: TRBV2
CDR3 DNA: TGTGCCAGCAGTGAATTAGGCGGGAGGAACACCGGGGAGCTGTTTTTT
CDR3 protein: CASSELGGRNTGELFF

clone size: NA
D gene: NA
J gene: TRBJ1-6
V gene: TRBV2
CDR3 DNA: TGTGCCAGCAGACGACAGATTGTCTCCTATAATTCACCCCTCCACTTT
CDR3 protein: CASRRQIVSYNSPLHF

clone size: NA
D gene: NA
J gene: TRBJ1-1
V gene: TRBV6-5
CDR3 DNA: TGTGCCAGCAGTTACGGCCGGCAGGTGAACACTGAAGCTTTCTTT
CDR3 protein: CASSYGRQVNTEAFF

clone size: NA
D gene: TRBD2
J gene: TRBJ2-7
V gene: TRBV7-3
CDR3 DNA: TGTGCCAGCAGCCCCCAAATAGCGGGAGGGTTCCCCTACGAGCAGTACTTC
CDR3 protein: CASSPQIAGGFPYEQYF

clone size: NA
D gene: NA
J gene: TRBJ2-2
V gene: TRBV5-1
CDR3 DNA: TGCGCCAGCAATCGGGCTAGCTTCAACACCGGGGAGCTGTTTTTT
CDR3 protein: CASNRASFNTGELFF

clone size: NA
D gene: NA
J gene: TRBJ1-1
V gene: TRBV5-6
CDR3 DNA: TGTGCCAGCAGCTTGGATCGCCAGGGGACTGAAGCTTTCTTT
CDR3 protein: CASSLDRQGTEAFF

clone size: NA
D gene: NA
J gene: TRBJ2-3
V gene: TRBV5-1
CDR3 DNA: TGCGCCAGCTGGCGGGGTAGCACAGATACGCAGTATTTT
CDR3 protein: CASWRGSTDTQYF

clone size: few
D gene: NA
J gene: TRBJ2-7
V gene: TRBV3-1/TRBV3-2
CDR3 DNA: TGTGCCAGCAGCCATAAGCCGGGAGCCCCCTACGAGCAGTACTTC
CDR3 protein: CASSHKPGAPYEQYF

clone size: NA
D gene: NA
J gene: TRBJ2-7
V gene: TRBV4-1
CDR3 DNA: TGCGCCAGCAGCCAAGGAAATAGCGCAACCTACGAGCAGTACTTC
CDR3 protein: CASSQGNSATYEQYF

clone size: NA
D gene: NA
J gene: TRBJ2-1
V gene: TRBV28
CDR3 DNA: TGTGCCAGCAGCCCTTTCCGGGGGCGGGACTACAATGAGCAGTTCTTC
CDR3 protein: CASSPFRGRDYNEQFF

clone size: NA
D gene: NA
J gene: TRBJ1-2
V gene: TRBV18
CDR3 DNA: TGTGCCAGCTCACCACAGGGCAGGGCGCAGGGTGGCTACACCTTC
CDR3 protein: CASSPQGRAQGGYTF

clone size: NA
D gene: TRBD2
J gene: TRBJ2-3
V gene: TRBV18
CDR3 DNA: TGTGCCAGCTCACTCAGGACTAGCGGGAACACAGATACGCAGTATTTT
CDR3 protein: CASSLRTSGNTDTQYF